What follows are 32 T cell receptor beta chains derived from one specimen sequenced in a study of blood T cells in healthy people across ages. Next came a second PCR, run for about 7 to 12 cycles, which used a sample-barcoded 5' primer along with a J-beta primer mix. One entry per CDR3 protein results from TCRdb running MiXCR on the 5' RACE reads. The sample lists about 560,000 distinct CDR3 sequences; about 27% were seen once. Separately, the same data were catalogued under a study of T cells of mothers and their children.

The specimen sequenced was blood. The receptors stem from a boy aged 2 to 10 in good health.

This chain connects TRBV10-3 to TRBJ2-2; 7 bases map to TRBD2. This CDR3 spans 12 amino acids. The germline V gene has CDR1 ENHRY and CDR2 SYGVKD. Germline trimming cut 6 bases from V and 7 bases from J; bases unmatched to any gene: 2. This chain's CDR3 is CAISVAGGELFF. CDR3 bases: TGTGCCATCAGCGTAGCGGGCGGGGAGCTGTTTTTT.

The CDR3 nucleotides read TGCAGTGCGTCTGATTTTCGACTCTCCACAGATACGCAGTATTTT. Translating it yields CSASDFRLSTDTQYF. The rearrangement uses TRBV20-1 and TRBJ2-3, with no clear D. This CDR3 contains 15 residues. CDR1 is DFQATT, CDR2 SNEGSKA, per germline (reference sequence). Trimming took off 6 bases at V and 2 bases at J, with 18 bases between the two ends.

V and J are TRBV6-1 and TRBJ1-2, with unresolved D. Germline V lookup: CDR1 MNHNS, CDR2 SASEGT. This CDR3 is built from 13 residues. The V gene lost 8 bases and the J gene lost 8 bases, with 18 bases spanning the gap. CDR3 coding DNA: TGTGCCAGCGCGTCGGGAGGAATAGGCGGCTACACCTTC. This translates into CASASGGIGGYTF.

The chain is built from TRBV7-9 and TRBJ2-3; D ambiguous. The CDR3 is 14 amino acids. CDR1 is SEHNR and CDR2 is FQNEAQ in the germline V gene (reference sequence). V gave up 5 bases and J gave up 0 bases, with 9 bases separating them. The CDR3 here is CASSPQISTDTQYF. CDR3 DNA sequence: TGTGCCAGCAGCCCCCAGATTAGCACAGATACGCAGTATTTT.

This clonotype was seen a handful of times. This chain uses TRBV27 with TRBJ2-5; D call uncertain. The germline CDR1 and CDR2 sequences are MNHEY and SMNVEV (reference sequence). This CDR3 contains 11 residues. V shed 6 bases and J shed 3 bases, with 5 bases lying between them. CDR3 bases: TGTGCCAGCAGAGATAAAGAGACCCAGTACTTC. Amino acids: CASRDKETQYF.

This clonotype came up a few times. The genes are TRBV3-1 and TRBJ2-5; either TRBD1 or TRBD2 may fit D (6 bases each). Trimming cost V 3 bases and J 1 base, with 21 bases left between them. This CDR3 is built from 18 residues. Germline V gene data show CDR1 as LGHDT and CDR2 as YNNKEL (reference sequence). CDR3 sequence reads: CASSHPGAANRLQETQYF. The CDR3, as DNA: TGTGCCAGCAGCCACCCGGGGGCGGCTAATAGGCTCCAAGAGACCCAGTACTTC.

The chain couples TRBV12-3 or TRBV12-4 to TRBJ2-5; D is perhaps TRBD2 (6 bases). Trimming cost V 6 bases and J 5 bases, with 19 bases left between them. CDR3 length: 15 amino acids. The CDR3 coding sequence is TGTGCCAGCAGGGGGGGAGCGACTCGAATGGAGACCCAGTACTTC. Protein sequence: CASRGGATRMETQYF.

The chain links TRBV29-1 to TRBJ2-4, with 11 bases identical to TRBD2. J lost 3 bases, V lost 7 bases, and 8 bases had no gene match. Germline V lookup: CDR1 SQVTM, CDR2 ANQGSEA. The CDR3 runs to 15 residues. This CDR3 is CSAIAGGLGKNIQYF. The DNA for the CDR3 is TGCAGCGCCATAGCGGGGGGGCTTGGCAAAAACATTCAGTACTTC.

This clonotype was observed many times. V is TRBV20-1 and J is TRBJ2-3; no clear D gene. This CDR3 contains 12 residues. V was pared by 3 bases and J by 5 bases, with 9 bases between. Germline loops: CDR1 DFQATT, CDR2 SNEGSKA (reference sequence). The CDR3 DNA reads as TGCAGTGCTAGGCCGACGGAAGATACGCAGTATTTT. It is translated as CSARPTEDTQYF.

The chain links TRBV20-1 to TRBJ2-2; D possibly uses TRBD1 or TRBD2 (5 bases each). Trimming took 8 bases from V and 2 from J, leaving 9 bases between them. Germline V gene data show CDR1 as DFQATT and CDR2 as SNEGSKA (reference sequence). The CDR3 has 12 residues. The CDR3 protein is CSTGTNTGELFF. The CDR3 DNA follows: TGCAGTACCGGGACCAACACCGGGGAGCTGTTTTTT.

The chain combines TRBV5-1 with TRBJ2-3; possible D gene TRBD2, 6 bases. The CDR3 has 15 amino acids. V gave up 0 bases and J gave up 3 bases, with 11 bases separating them. CDR1 is SGHRS, CDR2 YFSETQ, per germline. CDR3 DNA sequence: TGCGCCAGCAGCTTGGTCCTAGCGAATACAGATACGCAGTATTTT. Protein sequence: CASSLVLANTDTQYF. The full variable domain, its missing parts supplied by reference TRBV5-1 and TRBJ2-3, is KAGVTQTPRYLIKTRGQQVTLSCSPISGHRSVSWYQQTPGQGLQFLFEYFSETQRNKGNFPGRFSGRQFSNSRSEMNVSTLELGDSALYLCASSLVLANTDTQYFGPGTRLTVL.

This sequence joins TRBV7-2 and TRBJ2-3; no clear D. This CDR3 has 13 amino acids. Trimming pared 5 bases from V and 4 bases from J, leaving 10 bases between. The germline V gene encodes CDR1 SGHTA and CDR2 FQGNSA. Here the CDR3 reads CASSNSGADTQYF. The CDR3 nucleotides read TGTGCCAGCAGCAATAGTGGGGCAGATACGCAGTATTTT.

The genes are TRBV24-1 and TRBJ2-7; D not resolved. The CDR3 is 19 amino acids. Trimming left V 1 base short and J 0 bases short, with 21 bases between. Germline V gives CDR1 KGHDR, CDR2 SFDVKD. The CDR3 loop is CATSDFICPISRGSYEQYF. The CDR3 DNA reads TGTGCCACCAGTGATTTCATTTGTCCCATTTCAAGAGGCTCCTACGAGCAGTACTTC.

This clonotype was detected a few times. The chain recombines TRBV20-1 with TRBJ2-7, with D perhaps being TRBD1 or TRBD2 (5 bases each). Trimming removed 3 bases from V and 3 bases from J, with 15 bases in between. The germline CDR1 and CDR2 sequences are DFQATT and SNEGSKA (reference sequence). There are 14 residues in the CDR3. CDR3 in DNA: TGCAGTGCTAGGAGGGCAGGGTTAAACTACGAGCAGTACTTC. Amino acid sequence: CSARRAGLNYEQYF.

The chain carries TRBV30 and TRBJ1-1; D is ambiguous. The germline V and J ends were trimmed by 3 bases and 1 base, with 6 bases remaining between them. Germline V gene data show CDR1 as GTSNPN and CDR2 as SVGIG (reference sequence). The CDR3 runs 12 residues. DNA for the CDR3: TGTGCCTGGAGACGGCGGAACACTGAAGCTTTCTTT. Encoded protein: CAWRRRNTEAFF.

V usage is TRBV7-6 and J usage is TRBJ2-5; no definite D call. The CDR3 totals 13 residues. The germline gives CDR1 SGHVS, CDR2 FNYEAQ. V was trimmed by 1 base and J by 8 bases, leaving 11 bases between them. The CDR3 is CASSLEERETQYF. In nucleotides, the CDR3 is TGTGCCAGCAGCTTAGAGGAGCGCGAAACCCAGTACTTC.

The rearrangement uses TRBV27 and TRBJ1-6, with D tentatively TRBD1 (5 bases). From germline, CDR1 is MNHEY and CDR2 SMNVEV (reference sequence). Trimming cost V 8 bases and J 8 bases, with 16 bases left between them. The CDR3 covers 14 residues. CDR3 sequence (DNA): TGTGCCAGCGGTACGATCGAGACAGATTCACCCCTCCACTTT. It specifies CASGTIETDSPLHF.

This clonotype was counted between two and nine times. A read error may account for a junction end that differs from germline. The chain couples TRBV10-3 to TRBJ2-7; D unresolved. CDR3 length equals 14 residues. CDR1 ENHRY and CDR2 SYGVKD come from the germline V gene. The CDR3 loop is CAVSEADRAYEQYF. DNA of the CDR3: TGTGCCGTCAGTGAGGCCGATAGGGCCTACGAGCAGTACTTC.

The V call is TRBV10-3, the J call TRBJ1-5; no firm D call. Germline loops: CDR1 ENHRY, CDR2 SYGVKD. The CDR3 length is 15 residues. Trimming took 3 bases from V and 3 from J, leaving 12 bases between them. The CDR3 spells CAISEAAGPNQPQHF. CDR3 nucleotides: TGTGCCATCAGTGAAGCGGCAGGACCCAATCAGCCCCAGCATTTT.

Only a few counts were recorded for this clonotype. This sequence joins TRBV5-1 and TRBJ2-1; the D gene could be TRBD1 or TRBD2 (6 bases each). Judging by the DNA end, TRBJ2-7 fits better; the J call may be wrong. Germline CDR1 reads SGHRS; CDR2 reads YFSETQ. The CDR3 spans 15 residues. CDR3: CASSYPGAESYEQYF. The DNA of the CDR3 is TGCGCCAGCAGCTACCCGGGGGCGGAGTCCTACGAGCAGTACTTC.

V gene TRBV4-3 combines with J gene TRBJ2-7, with D possibly TRBD1 on 6 matching bases. TRBJ2-1 matches the DNA end more closely, so the J call is doubtful. Germline CDR1 and CDR2: LGHNA and YSLEER. The CDR3 totals 17 residues. The DNA of the CDR3 is TGCGCCAGCAGCCAAGATTTGGGGGCGGGTTCCTACAATGAGCAGTTCTTC. As protein: CASSQDLGAGSYNEQFF.

The V and J genes are TRBV4-3 and TRBJ1-2; the D gene is possibly TRBD1 (5 bases). CDR1 and CDR2 (germline): LGHNA, YSLEER. V gave up 0 bases and J gave up 4 bases, with 15 bases separating them. The length of the CDR3 is 16 residues. In DNA, the CDR3 is TGCGCCAGCAGCCAAGAGGGGCAGGTTGGGGGCTATGGCTACACCTTC. Its translation is CASSQEGQVGGYGYTF.

This sequence joins TRBV5-4 and TRBJ2-1; 8 bases are shared with TRBD2. V trimming: 0 bases; J trimming: 4 bases; junction bases outside the gene matches: 6. Germline lookup yields CDR1 SGHNT and CDR2 YYREEE (reference sequence). This CDR3 is built from 16 residues. CDR3 sequence reads: CASSLVVGGGYNEQFF. The CDR3 region has the DNA TGTGCCAGCAGCTTGGTCGTCGGGGGGGGGTACAATGAGCAGTTCTTC.

This clonotype was seen a handful of times. The rearrangement uses TRBV27 and TRBJ1-1; D unclear. Looked up from germline, CDR1 is MNHEY and CDR2 is SMNVEV (reference sequence). V lost 4 bases and J lost 4, with 10 bases in between. CDR3 length: 13 amino acids. CDR3: CASSSRLGTEAFF. CDR3 nucleotides: TGTGCCAGCAGTTCACGACTCGGCACTGAAGCTTTCTTT.

V is TRBV2 and J is TRBJ1-4; 7 bases align to TRBD1. CDR1 is SNHLY, CDR2 FYNNEI, per germline. After removal of 2 bases from V and 10 bases from J, the junction contained 4 bases not matched to a gene. The CDR3 loop spans 13 amino acids. The CDR3 sequence is CASSEQGEGKLFF. CDR3 bases: TGTGCCAGCAGTGAACAGGGGGAGGGAAAACTGTTTTTT.

This clonotype was seen only a few times. This sequence joins TRBV5-1 and TRBJ2-3; 7 nucleotides line up with TRBD2. This CDR3 is 14 amino acids long. Germline V gene sequence: CDR1 SGHRS, CDR2 YFSETQ. The ends lost 4 bases at V and 2 bases at J; junction bases unmatched: 4. The DNA of the CDR3 is TGCGCCAGCAGCCGGGGGGAGTTCACAGATACGCAGTATTTT. Its translation is CASSRGEFTDTQYF.

This rearrangement joins TRBV9 to TRBJ2-1, with D uncertain. Per the germline V gene, CDR1 is SGDLS and CDR2 is YYNGEE. The CDR3 is made up of 13 amino acids. Trimming stripped 0 bases from V and 7 bases from J, with 8 bases between. For the CDR3, the DNA is TGTGCCAGCAGCGTAGGATTGGTGAATGAGCAGTTCTTC. Residues: CASSVGLVNEQFF.

The V gene is TRBV10-3, the J gene TRBJ2-1; 10 nucleotides line up with TRBD2. Trimming took 7 bases from V and 8 from J; bases not matched to a gene: 8. The CDR3 runs 14 residues. Germline V gene sequence: CDR1 ENHRY, CDR2 SYGVKD. The CDR3 DNA reads as TGTGCCATCAAAGCGGGAGGGCCCTCGGATGAGCAGTTCTTC. As protein: CAIKAGGPSDEQFF.

The sample holds a few counts of this clonotype. This chain's CDR3 is CASSLSSSGPTEAFF. In DNA form, the CDR3 reads TGTGCCAGCAGTTTGTCCTCGTCAGGGCCCACTGAAGCTTTCTTT. The chain has TRBV12-3 or TRBV12-4 and TRBJ1-1; possibly TRBD1 for D (5 bases). Trimming took off 3 bases at V and 4 bases at J, with 15 bases between the two ends. This CDR3 comprises 15 residues.

This chain joins TRBV20-1 and TRBJ2-1; 12 nucleotides agree with TRBD2. The CDR3 consists of 20 residues. Per germline, CDR1 DFQATT and CDR2 SNEGSKA (reference sequence). The V and J ends lost 5 bases and 7 bases, in that order; junction bases with no gene match: 24. CDR3 sequence (DNA): TGCAGTGCTTTAAATAAGGGACTAGCGGGTTCCCACAGCTCAGGAAATGAGCAGTTCTTC. It translates to CSALNKGLAGSHSSGNEQFF.

The chain is built from TRBV6-5 and TRBJ2-7, with 7 bases that match TRBD2. V gave up 4 bases and J gave up 3 bases; unmatched junction bases: 3. This CDR3 has 13 amino acids. Germline values: CDR1 MNHEY, CDR2 SVGAGI. CDR3 coding DNA: TGTGCCAGCAGTTCCGGGGGGAACTACGAGCAGTACTTC. This codes for CASSSGGNYEQYF.

A few counts support this clonotype. In DNA form, the CDR3 reads TGTGCCAGCAGTTATTCGGCCGTAAATGTTTCGGAGACCCAGTACTTC. Encoded protein: CASSYSAVNVSETQYF. This chain connects TRBV6-9 to TRBJ2-5; D call uncertain. The V end was cut by 0 bases, the J end by 5 bases, with 16 bases between. This CDR3 is built from 16 residues. Germline CDR1 MNHGY, CDR2 SVAAGI.